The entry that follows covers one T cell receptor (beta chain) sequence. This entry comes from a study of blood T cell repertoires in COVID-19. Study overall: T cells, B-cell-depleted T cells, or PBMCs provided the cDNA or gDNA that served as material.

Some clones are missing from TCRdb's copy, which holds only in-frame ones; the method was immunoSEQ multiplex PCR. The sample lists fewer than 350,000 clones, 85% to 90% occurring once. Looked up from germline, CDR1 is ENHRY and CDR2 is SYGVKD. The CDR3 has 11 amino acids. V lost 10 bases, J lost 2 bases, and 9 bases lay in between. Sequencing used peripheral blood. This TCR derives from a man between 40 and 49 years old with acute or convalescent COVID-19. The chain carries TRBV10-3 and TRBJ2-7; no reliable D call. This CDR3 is CATAGPYEQYF. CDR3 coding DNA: TGTGCCACTGCAGGTCCCTACGAGCAGTACTTC.